This T cell receptor (beta chain) came from a study of blood T cells in healthy people across ages (dated by TCRdb to between 2014 and 2016). Context from the whole study: In model experiments, template switching captured roughly one uniquely barcoded TCR beta cDNA molecule for every two T cells. Using deep sequencing normalized with unique cDNA molecular identifiers, the study measured how TCR beta repertoire diversity changes with age. Donors were grouped into four age groups: young (average approximately 15 years), middle-aged (39), aged (62) and long-lived (approximately 75). Donors of different ages were randomly distributed across sequencing lanes to avoid experimental bias. For two donors (one aged 18 to 29 and one aged 80 or older), the study analyzed two additional independent replicas of 1 million unique cDNA reads from the same blood draw. Overall study results and their limits: As age increased, observed TCR beta diversity per million T cells dropped in a roughly linear way, and a significant reduction was already evident by age about 40. Compared with the aged group, more naive CD4+ T cells, fewer expanded clones and increased TCR diversity were shown by the long-lived group, suggesting age selection. The CMV infection status of donors was not known, potentially confounding age-related changes in expanded clonotypes. A strong correlation was found between observed TCR beta diversity and the percentage of naive T cells measured by flow cytometry. Because profiling used bulk unsorted PBMCs, naive and antigen-experienced compartments could not be compared conclusively. Total diversity estimates from one million sequenced T cells were considered lower bounds and underestimates.

Systemically healthy Caucasian individuals from Russia, some 40 in total and aged roughly 6 to 100 years, were included as donors. Around 10 milliliters of peripheral blood were collected from each donor into EDTA-treated Vacutainer tubes. Ficoll-Paque density-gradient centrifugation was used to isolate PBMCs, with at least 6.5 million per sample. Total RNA, at least 6 micrograms per sample, was extracted from PBMCs with Trizol reagent. For every donor, flow cytometry on a PBMC aliquot measured the percentage of naive CD45RAhigh/CD27high T cells. Libraries were made using 5' RACE. The sequencer was an Illumina HiSeq 2500. A second PCR of about 7 to 12 cycles was run with a J-beta primer mix and a sample-barcoded 5' primer. A template-switch 5' adaptor carrying 12 random nucleotides introduced a unique molecular identifier onto each TCR beta cDNA molecule. At least 2.5 million CDR3-containing paired-end reads were obtained from each sample. All of the RNA was converted into first-strand cDNA using the Mint cDNA synthesis kit, with a TRBC-specific oligonucleotide serving as the primer. Following uracil-DNA glycosylase treatment, a first 18-cycle PCR with universal primers M1SS and BC2_uni_R was performed on all cDNA. As for the original processing: For normalization, 1 million high-quality reads were randomly selected from each sample, with every read carrying a distinct molecular identifier. Reads sharing molecular identifiers were discarded rather than binned into consensus sequences. MiTCR, run with a Q25 quality threshold and the strictest error-elimination algorithm, handled CDR3 identification, clonotype clustering and error correction. Lower-bound total TCR beta diversity was estimated with a nonparametric unseen species model using Euler transformation. Clones were called with MiXCR by TCRdb after fastp trimmed the public reads at Q25, and only in-frame beta chains were retained. Rows merge per CDR3 protein into single entries with the most common DNA and genes. TCRdb, rather than the study authors, made the V and J calls. Across this sample there are roughly 700,000 distinct CDR3 sequences, with approximately 49% seen only once. About a third of the sample rests with the top ten.

On this clonotype: Its antigen specificity is not known. One base away lies a much larger clone, so this may be a sequencing read error.

The CDR3 covers 14 residues, taking in both the cysteine and the phenylalanine. The kept DNA is CDR3 alone, 42 bases in frame from the first base. The germline V gene supplies CDR1 SGHRS and CDR2 YFSETQ. V drops 4 bases and J drops 10 bases, leaving 18 bases in between. The sample consisted of blood. The rearranged segments are TRBV5-1 and TRBJ2-1, with TRBD1 as a weak D call on 6 bases. The receptor was isolated from a woman aged 55-69 years in good health. The base sequence is TGCGCCAGCAGCGTGGTGGACAGCTCCTACGAGCAGTTCTTC. Translated, it reads CASSVVDSSYEQFF.